The TCR beta chain described here comes from a study of OX40 agonist ivuxolimab in advanced cancers. Study background: Hepatocellular carcinoma, melanoma, renal cell or head and neck cancer was diagnosed in the dose-escalation patients. Cohort: about 80% men, mean age approximately 60, aged about 20 to 90. Findings and caveats of the study: What antigens the expanded peripheral T cells recognized was never established.

Patients with autoimmune history or systemic immunosuppression were excluded. V was trimmed by 0 bases and J by 7 bases, leaving 12 bases between them. The germline CDR1 and CDR2 sequences are MNHNS and SASEGT. This CDR3 region has 14 residues. This table comes from immunoSEQ multiplex PCR, and its TCRdb copy is limited to in-frame clones, with some not included. The data show about 110,000 clones, 85% to 95% seen once. Turning to this clone: The antigen remains undetermined.

The source of this sequence is an adult with an advanced solid tumor such as melanoma, head and neck, liver or kidney cancer. This material consisted of CD4+ or CD8+ T cells sorted from blood, taken in a trial of the OX40 agonist ivuxolimab. The chain employs TRBV6-1 and TRBJ1-2; D ambiguous. In DNA form, the CDR3 reads TGTGCCAGCAGTGAAGCGGCCAGGTTGAGTGGCTACACCTTC. This gives the protein CASSEAARLSGYTF.